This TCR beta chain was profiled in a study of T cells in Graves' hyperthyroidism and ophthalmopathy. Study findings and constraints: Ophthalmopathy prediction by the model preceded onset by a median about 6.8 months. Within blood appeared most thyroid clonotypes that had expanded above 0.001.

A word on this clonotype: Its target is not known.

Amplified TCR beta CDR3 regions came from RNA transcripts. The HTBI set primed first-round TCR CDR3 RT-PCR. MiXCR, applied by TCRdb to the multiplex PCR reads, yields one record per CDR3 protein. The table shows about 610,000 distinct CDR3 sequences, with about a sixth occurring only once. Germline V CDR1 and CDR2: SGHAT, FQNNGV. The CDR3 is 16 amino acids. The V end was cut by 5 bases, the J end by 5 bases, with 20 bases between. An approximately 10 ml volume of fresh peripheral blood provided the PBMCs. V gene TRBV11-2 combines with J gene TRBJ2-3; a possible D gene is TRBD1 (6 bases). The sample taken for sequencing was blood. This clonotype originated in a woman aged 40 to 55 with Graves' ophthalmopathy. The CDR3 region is CASSRQGLERIDTQYF. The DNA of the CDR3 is TGTGCCAGCAGCCGCCAGGGGTTGGAACGGATAGATACGCAGTATTTT. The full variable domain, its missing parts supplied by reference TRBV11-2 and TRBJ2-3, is EAGVAQSPRYKIIEKRQSVAFWCNPISGHATLYWYQQILGQGPKLLIQFQNNGVVDDSQLPKDRFSAERLKGVDSTLKIQPAKLEDSAVYLCASSRQGLERIDTQYFGPGTRLTVL.